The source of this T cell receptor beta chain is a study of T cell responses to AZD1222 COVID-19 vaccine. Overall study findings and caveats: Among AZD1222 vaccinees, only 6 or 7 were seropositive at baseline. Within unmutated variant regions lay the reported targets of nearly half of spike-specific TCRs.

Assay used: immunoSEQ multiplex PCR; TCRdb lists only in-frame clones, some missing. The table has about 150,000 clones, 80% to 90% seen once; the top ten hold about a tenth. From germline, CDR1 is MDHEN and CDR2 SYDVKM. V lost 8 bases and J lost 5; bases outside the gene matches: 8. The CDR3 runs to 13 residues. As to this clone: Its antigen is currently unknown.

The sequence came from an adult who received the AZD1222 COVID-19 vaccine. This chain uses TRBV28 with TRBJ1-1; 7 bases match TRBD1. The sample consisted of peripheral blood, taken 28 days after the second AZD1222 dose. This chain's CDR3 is CASVLTGRTEAFF. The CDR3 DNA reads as TGTGCCAGCGTGCTGACAGGGCGGACTGAAGCTTTCTTT.